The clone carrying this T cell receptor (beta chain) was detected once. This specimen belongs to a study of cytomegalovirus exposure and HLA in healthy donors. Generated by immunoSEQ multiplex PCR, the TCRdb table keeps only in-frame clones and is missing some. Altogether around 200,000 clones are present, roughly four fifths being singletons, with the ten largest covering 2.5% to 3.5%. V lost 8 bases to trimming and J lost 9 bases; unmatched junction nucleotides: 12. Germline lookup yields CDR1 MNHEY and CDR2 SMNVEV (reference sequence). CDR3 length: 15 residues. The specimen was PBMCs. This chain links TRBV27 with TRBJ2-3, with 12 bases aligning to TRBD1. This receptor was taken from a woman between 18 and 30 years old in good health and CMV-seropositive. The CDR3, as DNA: TGTGCCAGCGGAATAGGGACAGGGGGCGGCAGGACGCAGTATTTT. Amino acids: CASGIGTGGGRTQYF.